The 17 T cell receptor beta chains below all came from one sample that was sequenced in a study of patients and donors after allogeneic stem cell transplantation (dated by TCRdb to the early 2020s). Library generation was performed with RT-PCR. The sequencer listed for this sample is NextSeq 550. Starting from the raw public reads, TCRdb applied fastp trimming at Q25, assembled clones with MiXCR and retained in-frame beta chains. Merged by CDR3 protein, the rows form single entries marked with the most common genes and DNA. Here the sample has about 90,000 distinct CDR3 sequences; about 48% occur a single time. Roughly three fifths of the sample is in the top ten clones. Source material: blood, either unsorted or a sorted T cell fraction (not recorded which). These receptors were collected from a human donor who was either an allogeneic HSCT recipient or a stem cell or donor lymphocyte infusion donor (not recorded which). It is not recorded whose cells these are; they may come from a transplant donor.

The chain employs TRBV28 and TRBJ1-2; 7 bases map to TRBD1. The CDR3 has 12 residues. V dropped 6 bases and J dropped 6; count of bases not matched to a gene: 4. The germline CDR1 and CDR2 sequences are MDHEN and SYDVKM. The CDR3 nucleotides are TGTGCCAGCAGATTAGACAGGGATGGCTACACCTTC. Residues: CASRLDRDGYTF.

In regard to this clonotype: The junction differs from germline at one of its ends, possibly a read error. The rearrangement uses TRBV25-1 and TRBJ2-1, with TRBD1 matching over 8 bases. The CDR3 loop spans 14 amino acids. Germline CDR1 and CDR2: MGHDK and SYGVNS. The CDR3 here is CASSPRGQVFGSTF. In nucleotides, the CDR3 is TGTGCCAGCAGCCCCCGGGGACAGGTTTTCGGTAGTACTTTC.

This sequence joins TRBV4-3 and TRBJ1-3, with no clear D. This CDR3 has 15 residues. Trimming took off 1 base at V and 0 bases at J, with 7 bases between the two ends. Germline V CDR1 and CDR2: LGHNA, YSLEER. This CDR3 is CASSQALVSGNTIYF. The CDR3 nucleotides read TGCGCCAGCAGCCAAGCTTTGGTCTCTGGAAACACCATATATTTT.

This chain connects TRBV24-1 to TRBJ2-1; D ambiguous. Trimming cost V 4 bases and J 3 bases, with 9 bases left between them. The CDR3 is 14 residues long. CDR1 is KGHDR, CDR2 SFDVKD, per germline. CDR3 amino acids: CATSEAGRYNEQFF. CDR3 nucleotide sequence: TGTGCCACCAGTGAGGCCGGGCGCTACAATGAGCAGTTCTTC.

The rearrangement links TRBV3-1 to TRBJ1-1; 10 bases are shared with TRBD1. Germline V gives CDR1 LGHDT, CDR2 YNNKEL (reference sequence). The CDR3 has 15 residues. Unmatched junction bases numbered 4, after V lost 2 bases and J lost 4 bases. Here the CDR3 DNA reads TGTGCCAGCAGCCAAATAGGACAGGGGGGCACTGAAGCTTTCTTT. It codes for CASSQIGQGGTEAFF.

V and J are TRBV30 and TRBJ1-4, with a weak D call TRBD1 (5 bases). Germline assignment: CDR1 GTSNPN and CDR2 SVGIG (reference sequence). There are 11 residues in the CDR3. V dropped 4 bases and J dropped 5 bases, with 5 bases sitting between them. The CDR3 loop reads CAWTGNEKLFF. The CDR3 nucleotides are TGTGCCTGGACAGGGAATGAAAAACTGTTTTTT.

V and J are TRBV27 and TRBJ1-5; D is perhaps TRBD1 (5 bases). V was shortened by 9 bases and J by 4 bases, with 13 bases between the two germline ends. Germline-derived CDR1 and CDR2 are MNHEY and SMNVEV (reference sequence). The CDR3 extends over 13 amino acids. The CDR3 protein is CASQAGLNQPQHF. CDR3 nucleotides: TGTGCCAGTCAGGCAGGGTTAAATCAGCCCCAGCATTTT.

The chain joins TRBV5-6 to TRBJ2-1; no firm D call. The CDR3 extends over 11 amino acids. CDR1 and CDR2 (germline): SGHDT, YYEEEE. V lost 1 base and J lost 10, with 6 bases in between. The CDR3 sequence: CASSLYFEQFF. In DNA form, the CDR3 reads TGTGCCAGCAGCTTGTATTTCGAGCAGTTCTTC.

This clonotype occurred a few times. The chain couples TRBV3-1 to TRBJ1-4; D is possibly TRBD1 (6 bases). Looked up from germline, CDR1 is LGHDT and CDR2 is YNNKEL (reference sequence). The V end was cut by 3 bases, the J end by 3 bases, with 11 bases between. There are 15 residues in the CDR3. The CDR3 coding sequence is TGTGCCAGCAGCCAGGGAGACAGGTCTAATGAAAAACTGTTTTTT. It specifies CASSQGDRSNEKLFF.

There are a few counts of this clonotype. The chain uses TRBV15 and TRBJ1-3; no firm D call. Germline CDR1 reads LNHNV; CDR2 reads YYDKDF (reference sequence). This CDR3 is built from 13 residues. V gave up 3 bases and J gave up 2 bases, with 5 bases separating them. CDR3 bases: TGTGCCACCAGCAGGGCCGCTGGAAACACCATATATTTT. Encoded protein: CATSRAAGNTIYF. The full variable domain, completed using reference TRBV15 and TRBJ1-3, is DAMVIQNPRYQVTQFGKPVTLSCSQTLNHNVMYWYQQKSSQAPKLLFHYYDKDFNNEADTPDNFQSRRPNTSFCFLDIRSPGLGDTAMYLCATSRAAGNTIYFGEGSWLTVV.

CDR3 protein: CASSSTVADTEAFF. CDR3 bases: TGTGCCAGCAGTTCGACGGTGGCGGACACTGAAGCTTTCTTT. The V gene is TRBV2, the J gene TRBJ1-1; D is unresolved. The ends were cut back, 5 bases at V and 3 bases at J, with 13 bases in the middle. Germline V gives CDR1 SNHLY, CDR2 FYNNEI. There are 14 residues in the CDR3.

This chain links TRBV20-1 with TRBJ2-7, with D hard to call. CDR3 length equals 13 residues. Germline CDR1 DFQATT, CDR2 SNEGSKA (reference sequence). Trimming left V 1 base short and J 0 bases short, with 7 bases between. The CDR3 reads CSARALLSYEQYF. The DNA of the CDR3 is TGCAGTGCTAGAGCGTTACTCTCCTACGAGCAGTACTTC.

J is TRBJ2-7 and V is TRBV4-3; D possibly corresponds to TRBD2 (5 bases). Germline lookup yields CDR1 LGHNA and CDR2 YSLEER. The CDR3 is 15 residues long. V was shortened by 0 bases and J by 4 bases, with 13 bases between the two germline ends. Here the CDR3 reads CASSQDKGDGYEQYF. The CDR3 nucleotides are TGCGCCAGCAGCCAAGATAAGGGAGACGGATACGAGCAGTACTTC.

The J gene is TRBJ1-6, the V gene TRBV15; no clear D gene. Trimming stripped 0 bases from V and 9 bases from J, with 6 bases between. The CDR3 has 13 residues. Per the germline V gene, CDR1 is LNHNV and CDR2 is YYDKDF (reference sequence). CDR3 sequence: CATSREGFSPLHF. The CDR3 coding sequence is TGTGCCACCAGCAGAGAAGGGTTTTCACCCCTCCACTTT.

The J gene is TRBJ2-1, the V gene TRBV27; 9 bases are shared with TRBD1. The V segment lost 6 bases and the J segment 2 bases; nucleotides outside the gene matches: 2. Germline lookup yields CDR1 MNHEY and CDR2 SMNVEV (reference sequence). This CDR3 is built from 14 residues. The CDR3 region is CASRNRGPYNEQFF. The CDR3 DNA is TGTGCCAGCAGAAACAGGGGGCCCTACAATGAGCAGTTCTTC.

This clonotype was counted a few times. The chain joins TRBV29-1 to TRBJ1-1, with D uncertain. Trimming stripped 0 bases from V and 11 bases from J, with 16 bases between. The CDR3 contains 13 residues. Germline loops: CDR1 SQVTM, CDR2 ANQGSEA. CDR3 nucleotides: TGCAGCGTTGAAGATCGAGCAGTAGTCTCCGCTTTCTTT. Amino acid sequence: CSVEDRAVVSAFF.

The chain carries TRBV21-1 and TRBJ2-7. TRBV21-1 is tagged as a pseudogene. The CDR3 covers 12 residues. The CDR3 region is CASYQASYEQYF. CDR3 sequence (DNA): TGTGCCAGCTATCAAGCGTCCTACGAGCAGTACTTC.